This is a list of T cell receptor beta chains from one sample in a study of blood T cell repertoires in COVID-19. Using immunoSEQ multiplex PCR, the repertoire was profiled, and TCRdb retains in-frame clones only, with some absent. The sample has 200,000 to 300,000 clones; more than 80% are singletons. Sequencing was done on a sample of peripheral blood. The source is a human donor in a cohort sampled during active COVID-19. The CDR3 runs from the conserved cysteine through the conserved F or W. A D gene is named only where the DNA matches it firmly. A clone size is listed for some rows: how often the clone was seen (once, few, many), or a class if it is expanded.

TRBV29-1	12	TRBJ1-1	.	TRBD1	CSVGQGKSEAFF	TGCAGCGTTGGACAGGGGAAATCTGAAGCTTTCTTT
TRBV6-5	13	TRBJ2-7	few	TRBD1	CASSRDRTGEQYF	TGTGCCAGCAGCCGGGACAGGACGGGCGAGCAGTACTTC
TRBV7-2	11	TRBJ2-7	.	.	CASSPESEQYF	TGTGCCAGCAGCCCTGAGAGCGAGCAGTACTTC
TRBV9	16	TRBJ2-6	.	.	CASSGSSGPGANVLTF	TGTGCCAGCAGCGGTTCGTCAGGGCCTGGGGCCAACGTCCTGACTTTC
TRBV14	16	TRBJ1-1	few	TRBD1	CASSQDPGQGDTEAFF	TGTGCCAGCAGCCAAGATCCGGGACAGGGGGACACTGAAGCTTTCTTT
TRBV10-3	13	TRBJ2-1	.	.	CAISERGEGEQFF	TGTGCCATCAGTGAGCGCGGGGAAGGTGAGCAGTTCTTC
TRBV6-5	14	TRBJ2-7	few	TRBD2	CASSYDSGVGEQYF	TGTGCCAGCAGTTACGATAGCGGGGTTGGCGAGCAGTACTTC
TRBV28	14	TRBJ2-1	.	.	CASSGWSSYNEQFF	TGTGCCAGCAGTGGGTGGAGCTCCTACAATGAGCAGTTCTTC
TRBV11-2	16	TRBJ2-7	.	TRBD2	CASSLGSGRASTEQYF	TGTGCCAGCAGCTTAGGTTCCGGGAGGGCCTCCACCGAGCAGTACTTC
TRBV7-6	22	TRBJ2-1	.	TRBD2	CASSLSSTSFSGRASRYNEQFF	TGTGCCAGCAGCTTATCGTCCACGTCCTTCAGCGGGAGGGCGTCGCGCTACAATGAGCAGTTCTTC
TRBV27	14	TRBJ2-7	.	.	CASSGPGLDYEQYF	TGTGCCAGCAGTGGGCCGGGATTGGACTACGAGCAGTACTTC
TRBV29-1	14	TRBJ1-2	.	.	CSAGAGEWSYGYTF	TGCAGCGCCGGGGCGGGGGAATGGAGCTATGGCTACACCTTC
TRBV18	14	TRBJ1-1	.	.	CASSPLAGGNEAFF	TGTGCCAGCTCACCACTGGCGGGAGGGAATGAAGCTTTCTTT
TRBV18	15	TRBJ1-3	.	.	CASSPRSLRGNTIYF	TGTGCCAGCTCACCCAGGTCCCTCCGTGGAAACACCATATATTTT